This T cell receptor (beta chain) was found in a study of low-dose radiotherapy and immunotherapy resistance in tumors. Study information: Each fraction for Cohort 1 was 0.5 Gy, given every 2 weeks, and the total came to 6.5 Gy. Daily oral aspirin at 300 mg began on cycle 1 day 1 and lasted four cycles.

Described time point: before trial treatment. Along with nivolumab and ipilimumab, donors received aspirin, low-dose cyclophosphamide and low-dose radiotherapy. Primers used for first-strand cDNA, a TRAV- and TRBV-specific set, covered both alpha and beta chains. Amplification of TCRs used a constant-region primer and V-primer adapter for around 19 PCR cycles. Isolated mRNA was amplified by in vitro transcription. Via MiXCR, TCRdb re-called the reads, giving one row per CDR3 protein. The repertoire consists of 45,000 to 75,000 distinct CDR3 sequences, with under 30% occurring once and the leading ten covering around 5%. The sample consisted of PBMCs, taken before treatment. This receptor was taken from a male donor with prostate cancer.

The CDR3 nucleotides read TGCGCCACCAAACCCCAGAACGCGGGGGCCTGGGGAGGCTACACCTTC. Translating gives CATKPQNAGAWGGYTF. This rearrangement joins TRBV4-1 to TRBJ1-2; D is possibly TRBD1 (6 bases). V was trimmed by 10 bases and J by 8 bases, leaving 29 bases between them. There are 16 residues in the CDR3. Germline CDR1 MGHRA, CDR2 YSYEKL.